This T cell receptor (beta chain) stems from a study of human T cells and chemical hapten exposure. Study information: Alopecia universalis, totalis or areata was present in patients who were mostly female. Small discrepancies in pooled library volume mainly accounted for the varying TCR yields per sample.

From germline, CDR1 is SGDLS and CDR2 YYNGEE. With V trimmed by 4 bases and J by 0 bases, 7 bases remained unmatched. The CDR3 consists of 16 residues. TCRdb re-analysed the RACE reads in MiXCR, keeping a single row per CDR3 protein. The sample lists over 75,000 distinct CDR3 sequences, over 6% occurring once. The sample's time point: patch test 1, 2 weeks after DPC sensitization. Regarding treatment: therapeutic diphenylcyclopropenone sensitization with weekly scalp DPC. Prior to each patch test being applied, blood was drawn. The TCR sequence derives from a woman in her 30s with alopecia areata. Some clones in this sample may be carry-over from other donors' samples. Here the sequenced sample was whole blood, taken in connection with sensitization to the hapten diphenylcyclopropenone (DPC). This chain uses TRBV9 with TRBJ1-1; 9 bases agree with TRBD1. The CDR3, as DNA: TGTGCCAGCAGCCAGACGGGACAGGGCATGAACACTGAAGCTTTCTTT. Translating it yields CASSQTGQGMNTEAFF. Full variable domain (remainder filled in from reference TRBV9 and TRBJ1-1): DSGVTQTPKHLITATGQRVTLRCSPRSGDLSVYWYQQSLDQGLQFLIQYYNGEERAKGNILERFSAQQFPDLHSELNLSSLELGDSALYFCASSQTGQGMNTEAFFGQGTRLTVV.